This TCR beta chain was found in a study of PD-1 blockade in classical Hodgkin lymphoma. Relapses following autologous stem cell transplantation were seen in all patients, with brentuximab vedotin exposure varying. Isolation of CD4+ T cells from thawed PBMCs was performed by magnetic negative selection. Generated by immunoSEQ multiplex PCR, the TCRdb table keeps only in-frame clones and is missing some. The sample includes around 25,000 clones, 84% seen only once; the top ten take around 1.8%. The source was CD4+ T cells from blood, collected at baseline. The receptor comes from a human donor with classical Hodgkin lymphoma.

CDR3 bases: TGTGCCAGCAGTTACGGACTGGATAGCACAGATACGCAGTATTTT. It is translated as CASSYGLDSTDTQYF. J is TRBJ2-3 and V is TRBV6-6, with D possibly TRBD2 on 5 matching bases. Germline lookup yields CDR1 MNHNY and CDR2 SVGAGI (reference sequence). The V end lost 2 bases, the J end lost 0 bases, and 9 bases lay between the germline ends. The CDR3 totals 15 residues.